This T cell receptor (beta chain) was retrieved from a study of blood T cells in healthy people across ages. With a J-beta primer mix and a sample-barcoded 5' primer, a second PCR ran about 6 to 11 cycles. TCRdb reanalysed the 5' RACE reads using MiXCR and keeps one entry per CDR3 protein. The repertoire consists of 1.5 million to 2 million distinct CDR3 sequences, with over 25% occurring once and the leading ten covering around 7.7%. A word on this clonotype: No antigen is known for it. This may be a read error, as it is one base from a much larger clone.

Study-level results: Strongly correlated with naive T cell percentage was TCR beta diversity.

The sequence came from a woman aged 25 to 39 in good health. Sequenced material: blood.

The CDR3 DNA is TGCGCCAGCAGCCCGCGGGACGCGAACCAAGAGACCCAGTACTTC. This codes for CASSPRDANQETQYF. The V gene is TRBV5-1, the J gene TRBJ2-5; the D gene is possibly TRBD2 (6 bases). This CDR3 has 15 amino acids. Trimming took 4 bases from V and 0 from J, leaving 13 bases between them. Germline V gene data show CDR1 as SGHRS and CDR2 as YFSETQ.